This T cell receptor (beta chain) comes out of a study of T-cell memory formation after mild COVID-19. Libraries for TCRalpha and TCRbeta carried sample barcodes and unique molecular identifiers via 5'RACE. TCRdb reprocessed the 5' RACE reads with MiXCR, giving one entry per CDR3 protein. This sample carries a few hundred thousand distinct CDR3 sequences, 14% of them seen once, and the ten largest clones take roughly 22%. Findings and limits, study-wide: Some SARS-CoV-2-responding clones were already detected in memory before infection.

The V end lost 0 bases, the J end lost 2 bases, and 10 bases lay between the germline ends. This CDR3 spans 15 amino acids. Germline-derived CDR1 and CDR2 are SGHRS and YFSETQ. This clonotype has just a few counts. Its antigen is as yet unknown. The clonotype was recovered from a man between 18 and 29 years old who had mild COVID-19 (a few samples of this study predate the infection). Cell type and time point are not known. The sample taken for sequencing was PBMCs or a T cell subset sorted from them (not recorded which). The V and J genes are TRBV5-1 and TRBJ2-3; D is undetermined. The CDR3 loop reads CASSLEVMNTDTQYF. In nucleotides, the CDR3 is TGCGCCAGCAGCTTGGAGGTAATGAACACAGATACGCAGTATTTT.